The 8 T cell receptor beta chains given below trace back to one sample, sequenced in a study of blood T cell repertoires in COVID-19. Only in-frame clones appear in the TCRdb table, and some are missing; sequencing was by immunoSEQ multiplex PCR. The sample shows over 110,000 clones, about 87% of them seen only once. The sequencing sample was made of peripheral blood. These receptors came from a human donor in a cohort sampled during active COVID-19.

This chain links TRBV5-4 with TRBJ2-2, with TRBD2 matching 7 bases. V lost 7 bases to trimming and J lost 0 bases; unmatched junction nucleotides: 0. The CDR3 runs to 13 residues. Germline CDR1 reads SGHNT; CDR2 reads YYREEE (reference sequence). The CDR3 is CASGGANTGELFF. DNA for the CDR3: TGTGCCAGCGGGGGGGCGAACACCGGGGAGCTGTTTTTT.

The V and J genes are TRBV3-1 (or the pseudogene TRBV3-2) and TRBJ1-1; D is unclear. Germline V gene lookup returns CDR1 LGHDT and CDR2 YNNKEL (reference sequence). The germline V and J ends were trimmed by 4 bases and 5 bases, with 5 bases remaining between them. The CDR3 contains 11 residues. The CDR3 loop reads CASSRGTEAFF. The DNA for the CDR3 is TGTGCCAGCAGCCGCGGAACTGAAGCTTTCTTT.

This chain connects TRBV5-4 to TRBJ2-2, with 8 bases identical to TRBD1. The CDR3 is 15 residues long. From germline, CDR1 is SGHNT and CDR2 YYREEE (reference sequence). V was clipped by 3 bases and J by 4 bases; unmatched bases: 5. The CDR3 is CASSSRTGRTGELFF. The CDR3 DNA sequence: TGTGCCAGCAGCTCCCGGACAGGGCGCACCGGGGAGCTGTTTTTT.

The chain combines TRBV12-3 or TRBV12-4 with TRBJ2-7; 7 nucleotides align to TRBD1. V dropped 5 bases and J dropped 7; count of bases not matched to a gene: 5. CDR3 length: 12 residues. CDR3 sequence reads: CASSRQGWEQYF. CDR3 sequence (DNA): TGTGCCAGCAGTCGACAGGGCTGGGAGCAGTACTTC.

V is TRBV3-1 (or the pseudogene TRBV3-2) and J is TRBJ2-4; 8 nucleotides match TRBD1. V lost 4 bases, J lost 2 bases, and 19 bases stayed unmatched. This CDR3 comprises 20 residues. The germline gives CDR1 LGHDT, CDR2 YNNKEL (reference sequence). In DNA, the CDR3 is TGTGCCAGCAGCCCCAAATGGACAGGGCCCCCATTTGTATCCAAAAACATTCAGTACTTC. Its translation is CASSPKWTGPPFVSKNIQYF.

This clone was picked up a small number of times. Mismatch with germline at one junction end may stem from a read error. This chain joins TRBV5-1 and TRBJ2-1; D is unclear. Per the germline V gene, CDR1 is SGHRS and CDR2 is YFSETQ. The CDR3 runs to 16 residues. CDR3 region: CASSLDALSSYNELFF. In DNA form, the CDR3 reads TGCGCCAGCAGCTTGGATGCACTTAGCTCCTACAATGAGCTGTTCTTC.

The chain is built from TRBV11-1 and TRBJ2-7, with TRBD2 as a possible D gene (6 bases). The CDR3 is 15 residues long. Per germline, CDR1 SGHAT and CDR2 FQDESV (reference sequence). The V end was cut by 5 bases, the J end by 1 base, with 15 bases between. In DNA, the CDR3 is TGTGCCAGCAGCGAAAGGGGACTTTCTTCCTACGAGCAGTACTTC. This sequence encodes CASSERGLSSYEQYF.

The chain carries TRBV9 and TRBJ2-1, with 13 bases aligning to TRBD2. Per the germline V gene, CDR1 is SGDLS and CDR2 is YYNGEE. The CDR3 extends over 16 amino acids. V dropped 4 bases and J dropped 8; count of bases not matched to a gene: 9. The CDR3 nucleotides are TGTGCCAGCAGCCCCGGGACTAGCGGGGTGGCTGATGAGCAGTTCTTC. Amino acid sequence: CASSPGTSGVADEQFF.